The following is a T cell receptor (beta chain) sequence with its context. This clonotype occurred once. The target of this receptor is not known. One end of the junction varies from germline; a read error may be responsible. This entry comes from a study of T-cell memory formation after mild COVID-19 (dated by TCRdb to 2020 to 2023). Describing the broader study: Most TCR sequence clusters were specific to one of the two donors. In a couple of donors, T-cell clones that expanded and contracted after mild COVID-19 were tracked by sequencing TCRalpha and TCRbeta repertoires over time. Two young, previously healthy adult volunteers made up the cohort, one male and one female. Overall results and qualifications from the work: SARS-CoV-2 specificity was not confirmed for the second-wave clones peaking on day 37. Contracting CD4+ clones were located mainly in the CM and EM memory subsets, whereas CD8+ clones were found to be enriched in EMRA. The study included only a couple of mild cases, and larger cohorts that include severe cases with pre-infection samples were judged to be necessary. Balanced CD4/CD8 phenotypes were observed for clones contracting from day 15 to 85, whereas a bias towards CD4+ was observed for a second wave of clones expanding from day 15 to 37. Some responding clones were found in pre-infection memory, which suggests that pre-existing cross-reactive memory T cells took part in the SARS-CoV-2 response.

Data came from an Illumina NovaSeq 6000. cDNA libraries for TCRalpha and TCRbeta were prepared by 5'RACE using constant-segment primers, with sample barcodes and unique molecular identifiers added. Trizol reagent was used to extract RNA from every sample. Libraries were amplified in two PCR steps, with a second sample barcode and Illumina TruSeq adapters added in the second step. Sequencing of libraries was performed on an Illumina NovaSeq with 2 x 150 bp paired-end reads. The source study handled its data this way. Reads were demultiplexed and collapsed into UMI-guided consensus sequences with migec v1.2.7. Using mixcr v2.1.11, UMI consensuses were aligned to TRA and TRB V and J templates and then assembled into clonotypes. Expanded or contracted clonotypes were those called significant by both edgeR and NoisET, with noise models trained on biological replicates. For edgeR calls, the thresholds were a false discovery rate-adjusted p below 0.01 and a log2 fold-change of 1. As an exploratory analysis of dynamics, max-normalized trajectories of the 1000 most abundant clonotypes were examined with PCA combined with hierarchical clustering. The CD4 or CD8 phenotype of responding clones was assigned using the separately sequenced CD4+ and CD8+ repertoires. TCRdb trimmed public reads at Q25 via fastp, called clones via MiXCR and kept in-frame beta chains. CDR3 protein sequences are deduplicated, and each keeps its most common genes and DNA. The V and J calls and clone size come from TCRdb's table, not from the authors' own analysis. The sample table contains about 470,000 distinct CDR3 sequences; only one count was recorded for 15% to 20% of them. Of the sample, 9% to 15% is held by the ten largest clones.

Ficoll-Paque density gradient centrifugation was used to isolate PBMCs. From its cysteine to its phenylalanine, the CDR3 spans 14 amino acids. This entry keeps only the CDR3 DNA: 42 bases, framed from base 1. The chain uses TRBV12-3 or TRBV12-4 and TRBJ2-4, with no confident D gene call. Source material: PBMCs or a T cell subset sorted from them (not recorded which). The clonotype originates from an adult woman who had mild COVID-19 (a few samples of this study predate the infection). The sample titles of this study are shuffled in the database, so cell type and time point are left out; the donor was told from shared clones. CDR3 sequence: CASSESLAKNIQHF. The DNA reads TGTGCCAGCAGTGAATCCTTAGCCAAAAACATTCAGCACTTC.